The sequence of this TCR beta chain was determined in a study of T cell responses to AZD1222 COVID-19 vaccine. Repertoires were generated with immunoSEQ multiplex PCR, while TCRdb's copy carries only in-frame clones and drops some. The sample consists of 100,000 to 120,000 clones, over 90% of them appearing once. V was trimmed by 0 bases and J by 11 bases, leaving 10 bases between them. The CDR3 covers 13 residues. Per germline, CDR1 MNHEY and CDR2 SVGAGI. This clone was seen once. Its antigen is as yet unknown. Study-wide points: Nearly half of spike-specific TCRs reportedly go after variant regions that carry no mutations.

This sequence joins TRBV6-5 and TRBJ1-4; D is ambiguous. Source: peripheral blood, taken 28 days after the second AZD1222 dose. This receptor was identified in an adult who received the AZD1222 COVID-19 vaccine. CDR3 sequence: CASSYSRTEKLFF. CDR3 in DNA: TGTGCCAGCAGTTACTCGCGTACGGAGAAACTGTTTTTT.